The next 4 T cell receptor beta chains were all read from a single sample in a study of blood T cell repertoires in COVID-19 (dated by TCRdb to between 2020 and 2021). The method was the immunoSEQ multiplex PCR assay. Drawn from immuneACCESS, this table holds only the in-frame rearrangements with V and J called that TCRdb kept. Clones are partly lost; checked studies trace under half to an unresolved V gene and leave the rest unexplained. The sample table lists 100,000 to 150,000 clones, roughly 74% of them with a count of one. In total, the top ten clones hold approximately 6% of the sample. The sequenced material came from peripheral blood. These receptors originate from a man older than 75 with COVID-19, enrolled during active disease.

The chain carries TRBV15 and TRBJ2-5; D is uncertain. Looked up from germline, CDR1 is LNHNV and CDR2 is YYDKDF (reference sequence). Trimming took 0 bases from V and 5 from J, leaving 13 bases between them. The CDR3 loop spans 15 amino acids. The CDR3 DNA reads as TGTGCCACCAGCAGAGATCCGTCGGGTGGGGAGACCCAGTACTTC. It translates to CATSRDPSGGETQYF. The whole variable domain, filled in from reference TRBV15 and TRBJ2-5, reads DAMVIQNPRYQVTQFGKPVTLSCSQTLNHNVMYWYQQKSSQAPKLLFHYYDKDFNNEADTPDNFQSRRPNTSFCFLDIRSPGLGDTAMYLCATSRDPSGGETQYFGPGTRLLVL.

The chain has TRBV9 and TRBJ2-3; TRBD2 matches 7 bases. J lost 5 bases, V lost 4 bases, and 16 bases had no gene match. Germline loops: CDR1 SGDLS, CDR2 YYNGEE. The CDR3 covers 17 residues. Written as DNA, the CDR3 is TGTGCCAGCAGCCAGGCCCACCACGGACTAGAGGGAGATACGCAGTATTTT. Its translation is CASSQAHHGLEGDTQYF.

V and J are TRBV5-4 and TRBJ2-4; 7 nucleotides match TRBD1. Germline V gives CDR1 SGHNT, CDR2 YYREEE (reference sequence). Losses at the gene ends were 0 bases for V and 1 base for J; bases not matched to a gene: 10. The CDR3 sequence is 18 residues long. The DNA of the CDR3 is TGTGCCAGCAGCTTGGGTGGCGCGGCAGGGGGTGCCAAAAACATTCAGTACTTC. Amino acid sequence: CASSLGGAAGGAKNIQYF.

This sequence joins TRBV11-3 and TRBJ2-1, with TRBD2 matching over 7 bases. The CDR3 is made up of 14 amino acids. Looked up from germline, CDR1 is SGHNT and CDR2 is YENEEA. V was pared by 0 bases and J by 9 bases, with 5 bases of the junction left unmatched. CDR3 region: CASSLDAGVSEQFF. CDR3 in DNA: TGTGCCAGCAGCTTAGATGCGGGAGTAAGTGAGCAGTTCTTC.